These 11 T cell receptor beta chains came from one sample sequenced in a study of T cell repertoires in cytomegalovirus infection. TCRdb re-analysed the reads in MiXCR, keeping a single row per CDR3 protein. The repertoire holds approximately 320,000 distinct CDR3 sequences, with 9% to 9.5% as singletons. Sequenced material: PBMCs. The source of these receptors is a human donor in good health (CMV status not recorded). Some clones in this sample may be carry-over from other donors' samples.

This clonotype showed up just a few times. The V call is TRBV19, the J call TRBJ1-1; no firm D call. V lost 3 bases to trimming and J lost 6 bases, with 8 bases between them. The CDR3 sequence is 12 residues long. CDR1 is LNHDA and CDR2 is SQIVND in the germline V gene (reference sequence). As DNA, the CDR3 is TGTGCCAGTAGTATCCATAACGCTGAAGCTTTCTTT. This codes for CASSIHNAEAFF.

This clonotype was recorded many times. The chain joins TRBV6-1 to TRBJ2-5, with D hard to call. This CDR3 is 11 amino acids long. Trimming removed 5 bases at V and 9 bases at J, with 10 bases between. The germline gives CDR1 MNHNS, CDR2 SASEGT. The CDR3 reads CASSRVEAQYF. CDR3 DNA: TGTGCCAGCAGTCGCGTGGAAGCCCAGTACTTC.

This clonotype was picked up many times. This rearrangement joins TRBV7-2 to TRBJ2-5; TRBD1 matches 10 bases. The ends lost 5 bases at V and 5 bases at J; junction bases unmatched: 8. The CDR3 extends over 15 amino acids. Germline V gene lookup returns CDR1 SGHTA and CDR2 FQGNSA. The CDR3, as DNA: TGTGCCAGCAGCCGACAGGGGGCCTCCGGGGAGACCCAGTACTTC. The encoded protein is CASSRQGASGETQYF.

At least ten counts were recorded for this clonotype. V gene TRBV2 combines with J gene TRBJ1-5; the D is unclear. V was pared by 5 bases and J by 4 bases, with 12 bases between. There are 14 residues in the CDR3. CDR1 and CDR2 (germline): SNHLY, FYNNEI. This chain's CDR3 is CASSKATPNQPQHF. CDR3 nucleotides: TGTGCCAGCAGTAAGGCGACACCTAATCAGCCCCAGCATTTT.

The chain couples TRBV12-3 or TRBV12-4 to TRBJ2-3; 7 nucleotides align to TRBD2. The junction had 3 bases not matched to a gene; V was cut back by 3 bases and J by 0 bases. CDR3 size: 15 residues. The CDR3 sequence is CASSFNGGSTDTQYF. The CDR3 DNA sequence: TGTGCCAGCAGTTTTAACGGGGGGAGCACAGATACGCAGTATTTT.

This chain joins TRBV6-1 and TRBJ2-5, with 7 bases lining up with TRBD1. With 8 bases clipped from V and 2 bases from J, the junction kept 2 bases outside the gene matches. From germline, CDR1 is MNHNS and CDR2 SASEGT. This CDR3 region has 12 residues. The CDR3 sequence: CASLGQQETQYF. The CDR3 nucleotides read TGTGCCAGCCTGGGACAGCAAGAGACCCAGTACTTC.

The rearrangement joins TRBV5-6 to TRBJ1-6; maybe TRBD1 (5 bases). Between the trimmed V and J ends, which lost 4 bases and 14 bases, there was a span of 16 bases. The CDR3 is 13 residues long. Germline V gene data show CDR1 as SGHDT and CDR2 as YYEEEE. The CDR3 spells CASSTRIREALHF. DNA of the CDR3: TGTGCCAGCAGCACTCGGATCAGGGAGGCCCTCCACTTT.

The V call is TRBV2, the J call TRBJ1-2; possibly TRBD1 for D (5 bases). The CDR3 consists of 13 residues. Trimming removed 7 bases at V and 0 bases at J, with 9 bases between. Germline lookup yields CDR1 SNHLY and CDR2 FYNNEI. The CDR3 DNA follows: TGTGCCAGCATGTTGGGGCCTAACTATGGCTACACCTTC. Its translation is CASMLGPNYGYTF.

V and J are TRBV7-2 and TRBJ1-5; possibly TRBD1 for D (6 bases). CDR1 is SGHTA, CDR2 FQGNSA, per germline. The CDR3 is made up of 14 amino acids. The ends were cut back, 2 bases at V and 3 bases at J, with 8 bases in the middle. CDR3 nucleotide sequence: TGTGCCAGCAGCTTAAGGACAGCCAATCAGCCCCAGCATTTT. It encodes CASSLRTANQPQHF.

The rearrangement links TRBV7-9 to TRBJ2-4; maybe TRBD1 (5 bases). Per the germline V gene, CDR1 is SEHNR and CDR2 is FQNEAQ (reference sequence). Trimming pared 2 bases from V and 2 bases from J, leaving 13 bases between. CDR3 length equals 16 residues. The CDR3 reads CASSLIGSGPKNIQYF. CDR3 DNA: TGTGCCAGCAGCTTAATCGGATCAGGGCCCAAAAACATTCAGTACTTC.

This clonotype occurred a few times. The CDR3 loop is CASSYPPETQYF. The CDR3 coding sequence is TGTGCCAGCAGTTACCCGCCCGAGACCCAGTACTTC. The chain employs TRBV6-2 or TRBV6-3 and TRBJ2-5, with D unresolved. The CDR3 covers 12 residues. The germline V gene has CDR1 MNHEY and CDR2 SVGEGT. The V and J ends lost 2 bases and 5 bases respectively, with 6 bases between them.